A single sample gave rise to the 29 T cell receptor beta chains below, sequenced in a study of T cell repertoires in cytomegalovirus infection. One entry per CDR3 protein, called by TCRdb with MiXCR from the reads. This sample has about 680,000 distinct CDR3 sequences; 20% to 25% occur once, and the top ten carry 8%. The sequenced sample consisted of CD8+ T cells from PBMCs. The receptors were gathered from a human donor in good health (CMV status not recorded). Some clones in this sample may be carry-over from other donors' samples.

The chain's CDR3 is CASSLGQGFFLSTDTQYF. The CDR3 nucleotides are TGTGCCAGCAGCTTGGGACAGGGGTTTTTTCTTAGCACAGATACGCAGTATTTT. The V and J genes are TRBV5-6 and TRBJ2-3; 8 bases are a match to TRBD1. The CDR3 has 18 amino acids. J lost 0 bases, V lost 0 bases, and 9 bases had no gene match. From germline, CDR1 is SGHDT and CDR2 YYEEEE.

The chain employs TRBV6-2 or TRBV6-3 and TRBJ2-2; D is possibly TRBD2 (7 bases). Germline CDR1 reads MNHEY; CDR2 reads SVGEGT. The CDR3 loop spans 16 amino acids. Trimming took 2 bases from V and 0 from J, leaving 10 bases between them. As DNA, the CDR3 is TGTGCCAGCAGTTACCTCGGGGGGCCGAACACCGGGGAGCTGTTTTTT. It specifies CASSYLGGPNTGELFF.

In regard to this clonotype: Just one base apart from a much larger clone, this may be a read error. V is TRBV29-1 and J is TRBJ2-1; tentative D call: TRBD2 (5 bases). Trimming pared 3 bases from V and 0 bases from J, leaving 6 bases between. This CDR3 comprises 13 residues. Germline loops: CDR1 SQVTM, CDR2 ANQGSEA. The CDR3 protein is CSVEAGSYNEQFF. The CDR3 coding sequence is TGCAGCGTTGAGGCGGGCTCCTACAATGAGCAGTTCTTC.

This clonotype was seen just once. One end of the junction varies from germline; a read error may be responsible. The J gene is TRBJ2-7, the V gene TRBV7-9; D gene ambiguous. CDR3 length: 15 residues. Germline CDR1 reads SEHNR; CDR2 reads FQNEAQ (reference sequence). The CDR3 protein is CANSSRGGYSYEQYF. CDR3 nucleotide sequence: TGTGCCAACAGCTCCAGAGGCGGCTACTCCTACGAGCAGTACTTC.

Notes on this clonotype: This may arise from a read error, as a much more abundant clone is one base away. This chain links TRBV7-2 with TRBJ2-2; 7 bases agree with TRBD1. V shed 3 bases, J shed 5 bases, and the junction held 6 bases outside the gene matches. In germline, CDR1 is SGHTA, CDR2 FQGNSA. CDR3 length: 15 amino acids. The CDR3 region has the DNA TGTGCCAGCAGCTTGATAGGGGGCGCAACCGGGGAGCTGTTTTTT. It translates to CASSLIGGATGELFF.

This clonotype was picked up a small number of times. The gene calls are TRBV10-3 and TRBJ1-6, with D possibly being TRBD1 (6 bases). Deletions cut 3 bases from V and 10 bases from J, with 13 bases between. Germline-derived CDR1 and CDR2 are ENHRY and SYGVKD. The CDR3 is 14 residues long. CDR3 protein: CAISEEGVLSPLHF. The CDR3 bases are TGTGCCATCAGTGAAGAGGGGGTTCTCTCACCCCTCCACTTT.

A few counts support this clonotype. This chain connects TRBV7-3 to TRBJ2-5; D might be TRBD2 (6 bases). The CDR3 runs to 15 residues. Germline V gives CDR1 SGHTA, CDR2 FQGTGA. V was clipped by 5 bases and J by 4 bases, with 17 bases between them. DNA of the CDR3: TGTGCCAGCAGCCCGAAGGGACTCCACGGAGAGACCCAGTACTTC. It specifies CASSPKGLHGETQYF.

The chain is built from TRBV15 and TRBJ1-5; unclear D gene. CDR3 length equals 16 residues. With 0 bases removed from V and 0 bases from J, the gap between germline ends came to 9 bases. Germline values: CDR1 LNHNV, CDR2 YYDKDF (reference sequence). CDR3 DNA: TGTGCCACCAGCAGAGAGGGCAGCCATAGCAATCAGCCCCAGCATTTT. Protein sequence: CATSREGSHSNQPQHF.

In the case of this clonotype: A much larger clone differs by one base, so this may be a read error. The J gene is TRBJ2-1, the V gene TRBV7-9; 11 bases map to TRBD2. The CDR3 consists of 17 residues. CDR1 is SEHNR, CDR2 FQNEAQ, per germline (reference sequence). The CDR3, as DNA: TGTGTCAGCAGCTCTCGTCTAGCGGGGGGCGATTACAATGAGCAGTTCTTC. Protein product: CVSSSRLAGGDYNEQFF.

This clonotype was seen at least ten times. V and J are TRBV7-9 and TRBJ1-3; no definite D call. CDR3 length: 13 residues. Trimming cost V 5 bases and J 4 bases, with 9 bases left between them. Germline V gives CDR1 SEHNR, CDR2 FQNEAQ (reference sequence). The CDR3 DNA is TGTGCCAGCAGCCCTTACAGCGGAAACACCATATATTTT. Residues: CASSPYSGNTIYF.

The chain uses TRBV19 and TRBJ2-3; D may be TRBD2 (6 bases). The CDR3 has 14 residues. CDR1 LNHDA and CDR2 SQIVND come from the germline V gene (reference sequence). CDR3 in amino acids: CAPRRGRRTDTQYF. The CDR3 coding sequence is TGTGCGCCGAGGAGGGGACGGCGCACAGATACGCAGTATTTT.

This clonotype is a singleton in its sample. This chain connects TRBV5-1 to TRBJ2-3, with a possible D match to TRBD1 (6 bases). The germline CDR1 and CDR2 sequences are SGHRS and YFSETQ. CDR3 size: 14 residues. Trimming removed 7 bases from V and 0 bases from J, with 12 bases in between. The CDR3 DNA sequence: TGCGCCAGCTACAGGGTTTCTAGCACAGATACGCAGTATTTT. Translated, it gives CASYRVSSTDTQYF.

The chain combines TRBV4-3 with TRBJ2-2; perhaps D is TRBD1 or TRBD2 (6 bases each). Trimming took off 4 bases at V and 9 bases at J, with 18 bases between the two ends. CDR3 size: 15 residues. Per the germline V gene, CDR1 is LGHNA and CDR2 is YSLEER. The CDR3 is CASSPSGAGVRELFF. In nucleotides, the CDR3 is TGCGCCAGCAGCCCGTCGGGAGCAGGGGTCCGGGAGCTGTTTTTT.

This clonotype was observed a few times. The CDR3 region is CASRTVAVNEKLFF. The CDR3, as DNA: TGTGCCAGCAGGACGGTGGCAGTTAATGAAAAACTGTTTTTT. The chain couples TRBV2 to TRBJ1-4; D gene ambiguous. Between the trimmed V and J ends, which lost 6 bases and 4 bases, there was a span of 12 bases. This CDR3 comprises 14 residues. Germline V CDR1 and CDR2: SNHLY, FYNNEI.

The V and J genes are TRBV2 and TRBJ2-2, with 13 bases identical to TRBD2. CDR1 SNHLY and CDR2 FYNNEI come from the germline V gene. Unmatched junction bases numbered 11, after V lost 4 bases and J lost 6 bases. CDR3 length equals 18 residues. Written as DNA, the CDR3 is TGTGCCAGCAGTGTTTCCGGGACTAGCGGGGAGAGTGCCGGGGAGCTGTTTTTT. Its translation is CASSVSGTSGESAGELFF.

This sequence joins TRBV5-5 and TRBJ1-2; possible D gene TRBD1, 5 bases. From germline, CDR1 is SGHKS and CDR2 YYEKEE (reference sequence). Trimming removed 0 bases at V and 3 bases at J, with 12 bases between. This CDR3 is built from 15 residues. In DNA, the CDR3 is TGTGCCAGCAGCTTGGAAGCAGGGAGACACTATGGCTACACCTTC. It specifies CASSLEAGRHYGYTF.

The rearrangement links TRBV20-1 to TRBJ1-1; possibly TRBD1 for D (6 bases). The germline CDR1 and CDR2 sequences are DFQATT and SNEGSKA (reference sequence). The V gene lost 0 bases and the J gene lost 5 bases, with 16 bases spanning the gap. The CDR3 loop spans 15 amino acids. Here the CDR3 reads CSARELPQGYTEAFF. The CDR3, as DNA: TGCAGTGCTAGAGAACTACCACAGGGCTATACTGAAGCTTTCTTT.

The chain employs TRBV10-3 and TRBJ2-7, with 13 bases that match TRBD2. This CDR3 region has 16 residues. Germline values: CDR1 ENHRY, CDR2 SYGVKD. J gave up 3 bases and V 4 bases, and 6 bases lay outside the gene matches. The CDR3 loop reads CAISAKTSGGFYEQYV. Here the CDR3 DNA reads TGTGCCATCAGTGCCAAGACTAGCGGGGGGTTCTACGAGCAGTACGTC.

V gene TRBV19 combines with J gene TRBJ1-6, with a weak D call TRBD1 (6 bases). The V gene's germline CDR1 is LNHDA and CDR2 SQIVND (reference sequence). The CDR3 loop spans 16 amino acids. V was cut by 5 bases and J by 8 bases, with 19 bases left in between. In nucleotides, the CDR3 is TGTGCCAGTAGTGATCCTCCGGACAGAAAGTATTCACCCCTCCACTTT. Its protein product is CASSDPPDRKYSPLHF.

This clonotype was detected a few times. The rearrangement joins TRBV2 to TRBJ2-1; maybe TRBD2 (5 bases). Trimming left V 1 base short and J 9 bases short, with 10 bases between. There are 13 residues in the CDR3. The V gene's germline CDR1 is SNHLY and CDR2 FYNNEI. The CDR3 region has the DNA TGTGCCAGCAGTGAAGGAGGACTCGGTGAGCAGTTCTTC. Translated: CASSEGGLGEQFF.

This clonotype was detected only a few times. The chain couples TRBV9 to TRBJ1-5; D not certain. Germline CDR1 SGDLS, CDR2 YYNGEE. The CDR3 length is 14 residues. Trimming stripped 0 bases from V and 5 bases from J, with 9 bases between. The CDR3 coding sequence is TGTGCCAGCAGCGTAGGCCAGAAAGATCAGCCCCAGCATTTT. Amino acids: CASSVGQKDQPQHF. Based on the CDR3 plus reference TRBV9 and TRBJ1-5, the full variable domain is DSGVTQTPKHLITATGQRVTLRCSPRSGDLSVYWYQQSLDQGLQFLIQYYNGEERAKGNILERFSAQQFPDLHSELNLSSLELGDSALYFCASSVGQKDQPQHFGDGTRLSIL.

At least ten counts were recorded for this clonotype. The chain joins TRBV7-6 to TRBJ2-3, with D maybe TRBD2 (6 bases). Deletions cut 0 bases from V and 0 bases from J, with 10 bases between. The germline CDR1 and CDR2 sequences are SGHVS and FNYEAQ. The CDR3 extends over 16 amino acids. DNA of the CDR3: TGTGCCAGCAGCTTAGCGGCGGGGTCTAGCACAGATACGCAGTATTTT. The encoded protein is CASSLAAGSSTDTQYF.

V usage is TRBV6-5 and J usage is TRBJ2-5, with D uncertain. Germline loops: CDR1 MNHEY, CDR2 SVGAGI. The CDR3 totals 16 residues. Trimming removed 6 bases at V and 1 base at J, with 18 bases between. DNA for the CDR3: TGTGCCAGCAGCCACACTGACACGGCGACCCAAGAGACCCAGTACTTC. Translated, it gives CASSHTDTATQETQYF.

Many counts were recorded for this clonotype. This chain links TRBV7-8 with TRBJ1-1; 10 positions agree with TRBD1. J lost 6 bases, V lost 2 bases, and 15 bases had no gene match. The germline CDR1 and CDR2 sequences are SGHVS and FQNEAQ. This CDR3 spans 18 amino acids. Here the CDR3 reads CASSLFRGDRGVSAEAFF. DNA of the CDR3: TGTGCCAGCAGCTTATTCCGGGGGGACAGGGGAGTCTCGGCTGAAGCTTTCTTT.

This clonotype was observed many times. The rearrangement uses TRBV7-6 and TRBJ2-5; D is perhaps TRBD1 (5 bases). Germline assignment: CDR1 SGHVS and CDR2 FNYEAQ. The V gene lost 7 bases and the J gene lost 3 bases, with 21 bases spanning the gap. The CDR3 is 16 residues long. The CDR3 spells CASIPHWAGRKETQYF. DNA of the CDR3: TGTGCCAGCATCCCCCACTGGGCAGGGCGGAAAGAGACCCAGTACTTC.

This clonotype has a count of ten or more. The chain joins TRBV7-2 to TRBJ2-3; D is uncertain. Germline loops: CDR1 SGHTA, CDR2 FQGNSA. Trimming took off 2 bases at V and 6 bases at J, with 18 bases between the two ends. The CDR3 runs 16 residues. CDR3 sequence reads: CASSLLFHPAADTQYF. CDR3 sequence (DNA): TGTGCCAGCAGCTTACTATTCCATCCGGCCGCGGATACGCAGTATTTT.

This clonotype showed up many times. The chain couples TRBV6-2 or TRBV6-3 to TRBJ1-1; a weak D match, TRBD1 (5 bases). CDR1 and CDR2 from the germline V gene are MNHEY and SVGEGT. The CDR3 has 16 residues. The ends were cut back, 2 bases at V and 0 bases at J, with 13 bases in the middle. This CDR3 is CASSYAGRGMNTEAFF. Written as DNA, the CDR3 is TGTGCCAGCAGTTACGCAGGGCGGGGGATGAACACTGAAGCTTTCTTT.

The chain links TRBV29-1 to TRBJ2-7; D not certain. There are 13 residues in the CDR3. Looked up from germline, CDR1 is SQVTM and CDR2 is ANQGSEA. V was pared by 0 bases and J by 3 bases, with 9 bases between. DNA of the CDR3: TGCAGCGTTGAAGAGGCGCTGGGCTACGAGCAGTACTTC. Translated: CSVEEALGYEQYF.

This clonotype was counted at least ten times. The rearrangement joins TRBV28 to TRBJ2-2; 8 bases match TRBD1. CDR1 and CDR2 (germline): MDHEN, SYDVKM. Germline trimming cut 4 bases from V and 12 bases from J; bases unmatched to any gene: 4. CDR3 length: 12 residues. The CDR3 protein is CASSYGQGKLFF. The CDR3 DNA follows: TGTGCCAGCAGTTACGGACAGGGAAAGCTGTTTTTT.